Presented here are 8 T cell receptor beta chains from one specimen sequenced in a study of Graves' ophthalmopathy and Graves' hyperthyroidism (dated by TCRdb to about 2018). The sequencer was an Illumina HiSeq 2000. TCR beta CDR3 regions were amplified from RNA transcripts for repertoire sequencing. The first round of RT-PCR was done with HTBI primers and the Qiagen OneStep RT-PCR kit, and was followed by a second round of multiplex PCR, then size selection and purification. TCRdb reworked the public reads: Q25 trimming with fastp, MiXCR clone assembly, productive beta chains retained. Rows merge per CDR3 protein into single entries with the most common DNA and genes. This sample gives around 520,000 distinct CDR3 sequences in total; about two fifths of them show up just once. The top ten constitute about 4% of the sample. Sequences were obtained from peripheral blood or thyroid tissue (not recorded which). Receptor source: an adult man with Graves' hyperthyroidism.

In this sample, this clonotype turned up many times. The gene calls are TRBV19 and TRBJ1-1, with 8 bases matching TRBD1. V was clipped by 5 bases and J by 0 bases; unmatched bases: 8. CDR1 is LNHDA, CDR2 SQIVND, per germline (reference sequence). The length of the CDR3 is 16 residues. The CDR3 loop is CASSLDLDRVNTEAFF. The CDR3 nucleotides read TGTGCCAGTAGTCTGGACTTGGACAGGGTGAACACTGAAGCTTTCTTT.

Points on this clonotype: A read error is possible here, since a much larger clone lies one base away. The chain recombines TRBV20-1 with TRBJ2-7; TRBD2 agrees at 7 bases. Trimming cost V 1 base and J 6 bases; bases outside gene matches: 9. CDR3 length: 14 residues. CDR1 is DFQATT and CDR2 is SNEGSKA in the germline V gene (reference sequence). In nucleotides, the CDR3 is TGCAGTGCTAGAGGAGCGGGAAGATCCGGCGAGCAGTACTTC. This codes for CSARGAGRSGEQYF.

The chain is built from TRBV25-1 and TRBJ2-2; TRBD1 might be the D (6 bases). The CDR3 runs to 15 residues. V gave up 5 bases and J gave up 8 bases, with 18 bases separating them. Germline CDR1 is MGHDK and CDR2 is SYGVNS. The CDR3 nucleotides are TGTGCCAGCAGTTTAGCGTCCACAGGGCCGGGGGAGCTGTTTTTT. It encodes CASSLASTGPGELFF.

At least ten counts were recorded for this clonotype. The rearrangement joins TRBV12-3 or TRBV12-4 to TRBJ2-2, with 9 bases aligning to TRBD1. J gave up 3 bases and V 8 bases, and 7 bases lay outside the gene matches. The CDR3 covers 15 residues. The CDR3 DNA reads as TGTGCCAGCGAGTGGACAGGGGAAGACACCGGGGAGCTGTTTTTT. This encodes CASEWTGEDTGELFF.

The CDR3 here is CSVVAGGPSEAFF. CDR3 in DNA: TGCAGCGTTGTGGCGGGAGGGCCATCTGAAGCTTTCTTT. This chain connects TRBV29-1 to TRBJ1-1; no reliable D call. The CDR3 runs to 13 residues. V gave up 4 bases and J gave up 6 bases, with 15 bases separating them. From germline, CDR1 is SQVTM and CDR2 ANQGSEA.

The rearrangement joins TRBV29-1 to TRBJ1-5; D unresolved. CDR1 and CDR2 (germline): SQVTM, ANQGSEA. Between the trimmed V and J ends, which lost 6 bases and 11 bases, there was a span of 14 bases. This CDR3 comprises 11 residues. The CDR3 DNA reads as TGCAGCGTCCCCGGTAGCTTGGCCCAGCATTTT. Its translation: CSVPGSLAQHF.

This clonotype was seen more than once but under ten times. The gene calls are TRBV9 and TRBJ2-5; 8 nucleotides align to TRBD2. Germline CDR1 and CDR2: SGDLS and YYNGEE. The junction had 8 bases not matched to a gene; V was cut back by 4 bases and J by 0 bases. This CDR3 region has 16 residues. The CDR3 coding sequence is TGTGCCAGCAGCCCAGGAAGCGGGGGAAACCAAGAGACCCAGTACTTC. Its protein product is CASSPGSGGNQETQYF.

The gene calls are TRBV7-8 and TRBJ2-3; 8 bases fit TRBD1. Germline lookup yields CDR1 SGHVS and CDR2 FQNEAQ. Trimming removed 2 bases from V and 4 bases from J; junction bases left unmatched: 8. The length of the CDR3 is 16 residues. The CDR3 DNA follows: TGTGCCAGCAGCTTAAGGGGCAGGGGGCTCCCAGATACGCAGTATTTT. As protein: CASSLRGRGLPDTQYF. The whole variable domain, filled in from reference TRBV7-8 and TRBJ2-3, reads GAGVSQSPRYKVAKRGQDVALRCDPISGHVSLFWYQQALGQGPEFLTYFQNEAQLDKSGLPSDRFFAERPEGSVSTLKIQRTQQEDSAVYLCASSLRGRGLPDTQYFGPGTRLTVL.